What follows are 23 T cell receptor beta chains derived from one specimen sequenced in a study of OX40 agonist ivuxolimab in advanced cancers. The data were produced by immunoSEQ multiplex PCR, yet TCRdb's version contains in-frame clones alone and is incomplete. In the table there are 50,000 to 60,000 clones, about 88% of which are singletons. The sequenced sample was CD4+ or CD8+ T cells sorted from blood, obtained in a trial of the OX40 agonist ivuxolimab. These receptors were taken from an adult with an advanced solid tumor such as melanoma, head and neck, liver or kidney cancer.

The chain recombines TRBV7-6 with TRBJ1-4; 8 nucleotides agree with TRBD1. With 1 base clipped from V and 8 bases from J, the junction kept 6 bases outside the gene matches. The CDR3 runs to 15 residues. Germline loops: CDR1 SGHVS, CDR2 FNYEAQ. CDR3 sequence: CASSLEDRAGEKLFF. Here the CDR3 DNA reads TGTGCCAGCAGCTTAGAGGACAGGGCGGGGGAAAAACTGTTTTTT. The full variable domain, its missing parts supplied by reference TRBV7-6 and TRBJ1-4, is GAGVSQSPRYKVTKRGQDVALRCDPISGHVSLYWYRQALGQGPEFLTYFNYEAQQDKSGLPNDRFSAERPEGSISTLTIQRTEQRDSAMYRCASSLEDRAGEKLFFGSGTQLSVL.

The chain joins TRBV4-1 to TRBJ2-1; tentative D call: TRBD2 (5 bases). Trimming removed 5 bases from V and 8 bases from J, with 13 bases in between. The germline V gene has CDR1 MGHRA and CDR2 YSYEKL. CDR3 size: 13 residues. The CDR3 coding sequence is TGCGCCAGCAGCTTCGCACAAGCGGATGAGCAGTTCTTC. Amino acids: CASSFAQADEQFF.

The chain carries TRBV11-2 and TRBJ2-3; possible D gene TRBD2, 6 bases. The CDR3 loop spans 14 amino acids. Germline V lookup: CDR1 SGHAT, CDR2 FQNNGV. The V gene lost 1 base and the J gene lost 1 base, with 6 bases spanning the gap. The CDR3 loop is CASSLGLGTDTQYF. The DNA of the CDR3 is TGTGCCAGCAGCTTAGGACTAGGCACAGATACGCAGTATTTT. Using reference TRBV11-2 and TRBJ2-3 for the parts outside the CDR3, the full variable domain is EAGVAQSPRYKIIEKRQSVAFWCNPISGHATLYWYQQILGQGPKLLIQFQNNGVVDDSQLPKDRFSAERLKGVDSTLKIQPAKLEDSAVYLCASSLGLGTDTQYFGPGTRLTVL.

The rearrangement joins TRBV11-2 to TRBJ2-7; D perhaps matches TRBD2 (5 bases). Trimming pared 1 base from V and 1 base from J, leaving 11 bases between. CDR1 is SGHAT, CDR2 FQNNGV, per germline. The CDR3 covers 15 residues. CDR3 sequence: CASSLASTGSYEQYF. Written as DNA, the CDR3 is TGTGCCAGCAGCTTAGCATCAACGGGGTCCTACGAGCAGTACTTC.

The chain is built from TRBV27 and TRBJ2-7; 7 bases are a match to TRBD2. V dropped 2 bases and J dropped 2; count of bases not matched to a gene: 6. Germline CDR1 and CDR2: MNHEY and SMNVEV (reference sequence). The CDR3 length is 15 residues. The CDR3 coding sequence is TGTGCCAGCAGTTTAAATCCTAGCGGAGCCTACGAGCAGTACTTC. This gives the protein CASSLNPSGAYEQYF.

The count of this clone is one. The chain is built from TRBV2 and TRBJ2-3; D might be TRBD1 (9 bases). The CDR3 is made up of 16 amino acids. Germline CDR1 reads SNHLY; CDR2 reads FYNNEI. Trimming stripped 2 bases from V and 5 bases from J, with 17 bases between. CDR3 bases: TGTGCCAGCAGTGAATGGGCGGGGGGACAGGGAGATACGCAGTATTTT. This sequence encodes CASSEWAGGQGDTQYF. Based on the CDR3 plus reference TRBV2 and TRBJ2-3, the full variable domain is EPEVTQTPSHQVTQMGQEVILRCVPISNHLYFYWYRQILGQKVEFLVSFYNNEISEKSEIFDDQFSVERPDGSNFTLKIRSTKLEDSAMYFCASSEWAGGQGDTQYFGPGTRLTVL.

This sequence joins TRBV27 and TRBJ1-5; TRBD1 agrees at 10 bases. With V trimmed by 8 bases and J by 7 bases, 8 bases remained unmatched. Germline assignment: CDR1 MNHEY and CDR2 SMNVEV (reference sequence). The CDR3 extends over 14 amino acids. The CDR3 sequence: CASRTTGGVQPQHF. The CDR3 DNA reads TGTGCCAGCCGAACGACAGGGGGCGTACAGCCCCAGCATTTT.

V and J are TRBV6-6 and TRBJ1-1, with D perhaps matching TRBD1 (6 bases). V gave up 5 bases and J gave up 5 bases, with 15 bases separating them. Germline V lookup: CDR1 MNHNY, CDR2 SVGAGI (reference sequence). The CDR3 loop spans 14 amino acids. The CDR3, as DNA: TGTGCCAGCAGTGAGCAGACAGGCTTAACTGAAGCTTTCTTT. The encoded protein is CASSEQTGLTEAFF.

The chain combines TRBV6-6 with TRBJ2-3; D ambiguous. V lost 3 bases, J lost 6 bases, and 4 bases lay in between. Germline V lookup: CDR1 MNHNY, CDR2 SVGAGI (reference sequence). The CDR3 is 11 amino acids. The CDR3 nucleotides read TGTGCCAGCAGTTATGGGGATACGCAGTATTTT. It yields the protein CASSYGDTQYF.

V is TRBV5-6 and J is TRBJ1-2, with a tentative D call TRBD1 (6 bases). CDR3 length: 15 residues. Germline V gives CDR1 SGHDT, CDR2 YYEEEE. The V end lost 2 bases, the J end lost 4 bases, and 15 bases lay between the germline ends. CDR3 in DNA: TGTGCCAGCAGCTTACCGCAGGACAGCTTCTATGGCTACACCTTC. It yields the protein CASSLPQDSFYGYTF.

This chain joins TRBV5-5 and TRBJ1-1, with 8 bases that match TRBD1. Trimming at V came to 2 bases and at J to 11 bases, leaving 11 bases not matched to a gene. Germline V gene sequence: CDR1 SGHKS, CDR2 YYEKEE (reference sequence). The CDR3 consists of 14 residues. CDR3 protein: CASSLVPGGAGAFF. The CDR3 DNA sequence: TGTGCCAGCAGCTTAGTCCCAGGGGGCGCCGGGGCTTTCTTT. Filled out from reference TRBV5-5 and TRBJ1-1, the complete variable domain reads DAGVTQSPTHLIKTRGQQVTLRCSPISGHKSVSWYQQVLGQGPQFIFQYYEKEERGRGNFPDRFSARQFPNYSSELNVNALLLGDSALYLCASSLVPGGAGAFFGQGTRLTVV.

The genes are TRBV5-5 and TRBJ2-7; D remains unclear. This CDR3 is 15 amino acids long. Germline loops: CDR1 SGHKS, CDR2 YYEKEE (reference sequence). Trimming shortened V by 0 bases and J by 0 bases, and 10 bases separated the two germline ends. Here the CDR3 DNA reads TGTGCCAGCAGCTTGGACTGGGGTTTCTCCTACGAGCAGTACTTC. Amino acid sequence: CASSLDWGFSYEQYF.

The V and J genes are TRBV4-1 and TRBJ2-2; TRBD1 aligns across 9 bases. Trimming removed 1 base from V and 7 bases from J; junction bases left unmatched: 4. The CDR3 loop spans 15 amino acids. CDR1 MGHRA and CDR2 YSYEKL come from the germline V gene. DNA for the CDR3: TGCGCCAGCAGCCAAGGACAGGGGGATGACGGGGAGCTGTTTTTT. It encodes CASSQGQGDDGELFF.

The table lists this clone with a few counts. The chain joins TRBV19 to TRBJ2-7; D uncertain. Trimming removed 4 bases at V and 2 bases at J, with 9 bases between. From germline, CDR1 is LNHDA and CDR2 SQIVND (reference sequence). This CDR3 contains 13 residues. The CDR3 spells CASSTTGPYEQYF. The CDR3 region has the DNA TGTGCCAGTAGTACCACCGGGCCCTACGAGCAGTACTTC. Filled out from reference TRBV19 and TRBJ2-7, the complete variable domain reads DGGITQSPKYLFRKEGQNVTLSCEQNLNHDAMYWYRQDPGQGLRLIYYSQIVNDFQKGDIAEGYSVSREKKESFPLTVTSAQKNPTAFYLCASSTTGPYEQYFGPGTRLTVT.

This clone was seen a few times. V and J are TRBV5-6 and TRBJ1-2; D unresolved. The CDR3 runs 14 residues. The germline CDR1 and CDR2 sequences are SGHDT and YYEEEE. The ends were cut back, 1 base at V and 8 bases at J, with 15 bases in the middle. DNA of the CDR3: TGTGCCAGCAGCTTGTGGGAATCGACGCGGGGCTACACCTTC. It yields the protein CASSLWESTRGYTF.

The chain employs TRBV10-2 and TRBJ2-7, with TRBD1 identical over 8 bases. The CDR3 contains 16 residues. Germline loops: CDR1 WSHSY, CDR2 SAAADI. J lost 4 bases, V lost 3 bases, and 11 bases had no gene match. In DNA form, the CDR3 reads TGCGCCAGCAGTGACCCACAAACCGGGACAGGATACGAGCAGTACTTC. Translating it yields CASSDPQTGTGYEQYF.

The V call is TRBV5-6, the J call TRBJ2-5; 8 bases line up with TRBD2. The germline gives CDR1 SGHDT, CDR2 YYEEEE. Trimming at V came to 4 bases and at J to 5 bases, leaving 7 bases not matched to a gene. The CDR3 sequence is 14 residues long. The CDR3 sequence is CASSPRGAKETQYF. In DNA, the CDR3 is TGTGCCAGCAGCCCGCGGGGGGCAAAGGAGACCCAGTACTTC.

The V call is TRBV19, the J call TRBJ1-1, with 9 bases aligning to TRBD1. This CDR3 spans 15 amino acids. Germline lookup yields CDR1 LNHDA and CDR2 SQIVND (reference sequence). The V gene end was trimmed by 5 bases and the J gene end by 2 bases; junction bases not matched to a gene: 6. CDR3 nucleotides: TGTGCCAGTAGTGCACGGACAGGGGTTAACACTGAAGCTTTCTTT. As protein: CASSARTGVNTEAFF.

V and J are TRBV6-6 and TRBJ2-7, with 10 bases that match TRBD1. Germline V gene data show CDR1 as MNHNY and CDR2 as SVGAGI (reference sequence). The CDR3 length is 15 residues. The V segment lost 5 bases and the J segment 6 bases; nucleotides outside the gene matches: 10. The CDR3 reads CASSIQDRDRGEQYF. The CDR3 DNA reads TGTGCCAGCAGTATTCAGGACCGGGACAGGGGCGAGCAGTACTTC.

This chain joins TRBV5-1 and TRBJ1-1, with unresolved D. V was cut by 3 bases and J by 0 bases, with 18 bases left in between. The CDR3 length is 17 residues. Germline V gives CDR1 SGHRS, CDR2 YFSETQ. DNA for the CDR3: TGCGCCAGCAGCTCCGACCCGACGGGTGGGGTGAACACTGAAGCTTTCTTT. Amino acid sequence: CASSSDPTGGVNTEAFF.

The genes are TRBV14 and TRBJ2-3; TRBD2 agrees at 15 bases. The length of the CDR3 is 16 residues. The germline gives CDR1 SGHDN, CDR2 FVKESK. V gave up 3 bases and J gave up 9 bases; unmatched junction bases: 7. CDR3 sequence (DNA): TGTGCCAGCAGCCACGGACTAGCGGGGGGGGCCGGGACGCAGTATTTT. Its translation: CASSHGLAGGAGTQYF. The complete variable domain, with remaining parts taken from reference TRBV14 and TRBJ2-3, reads EAGVTQFPSHSVIEKGQTVTLRCDPISGHDNLYWYRRVMGKEIKFLLHFVKESKQDESGMPNNRFLAERTGGTYSTLKVQPAELEDSGVYFCASSHGLAGGAGTQYFGPGTRLTVL.

This rearrangement joins TRBV7-9 to TRBJ1-5; possibly TRBD1 for D (5 bases). This CDR3 is built from 12 residues. CDR1 and CDR2 from the germline V gene are SEHNR and FQNEAQ (reference sequence). V lost 5 bases, J lost 7 bases, and 9 bases lay in between. CDR3 nucleotide sequence: TGTGCCAGCAGCCAAGGGGTACAGCCCCAGCATTTT. This translates into CASSQGVQPQHF. Combining the CDR3 with reference TRBV7-9 and TRBJ1-5 gives the whole variable domain DTGVSQNPRHKITKRGQNVTFRCDPISEHNRLYWYRQTLGQGPEFLTYFQNEAQLEKSRLLSDRFSAERPKGSFSTLEIQRTEQGDSAMYLCASSQGVQPQHFGDGTRLSIL.

The chain joins TRBV7-6 to TRBJ2-1; tentatively, D is TRBD1 (5 bases). Trimming removed 1 base at V and 0 bases at J, with 10 bases between. Germline CDR1 SGHVS, CDR2 FNYEAQ. This CDR3 region has 16 residues. The CDR3 DNA follows: TGTGCCAGCAGCTTAGTGGTAGACAGCTCCTACAATGAGCAGTTCTTC. Its translation: CASSLVVDSSYNEQFF.